The rows below give T cell receptor beta chains drawn from one sample of a study of Ad26.COV2.S vaccination and SARS-CoV-2 variants. Sequencing was performed with immunoSEQ multiplex PCR; in TCRdb, only in-frame clones are kept and a portion is missing. In the table there are about 680,000 clones, around 92% of which are singletons. Sequences were derived from peripheral blood, sampled in a trial of Ad26.COV2.S vaccine versus placebo. The receptor source for this set is a person between 18 and 59 years old who received the Ad26.COV2.S COVID-19 vaccine or a placebo. Each CDR3 is given with its conserved first and last residue. A D gene is named only where the DNA matches it firmly. The size field is filled for only some rows; it gives once, few, many or a size class.

clone_size j_call v_call d_call cdr3_aa cdr3_nt
. TRBJ2-3 TRBV2 TRBD2 CASSEGTSGPF TGTGCCAGCAGTGAGGGGACTAGCGGGCCCTTT
. TRBJ2-5 TRBV6-2/TRBV6-3 . CASSGELGEGETQYF TGTGCCAGCAGTGGGGAGTTAGGAGAGGGAGAGACCCAGTACTTC
once TRBJ2-3 TRBV6-4 . CASRSGATDTQYF TGTGCCAGCAGGAGTGGGGCCACAGATACGCAGTATTTT
. TRBJ1-6 TRBV6-2/TRBV6-3 . CASSLQSSYNSPLHF TGTGCCAGCAGTCTACAGAGCTCCTATAATTCACCCCTCCACTTT
. TRBJ2-7 TRBV5-6 TRBD1 CASWGQGYEQYF TGTGCCAGCTGGGGACAGGGCTACGAGCAGTACTTC
. TRBJ2-7 TRBV11-2 TRBD1 CASRGQFLYEQYF TGTGCCAGCAGGGGACAGTTTCTCTACGAGCAGTACTTC
. TRBJ2-1 TRBV20-1 TRBD2 CSASSGRGVNEQFF TGCAGTGCCAGTAGCGGGAGAGGGGTCAATGAGCAGTTCTTC
. TRBJ1-1 TRBV20-1 . CSAKGQKAFF TGCAGTGCTAAGGGGCAAAAAGCTTTCTTT
few TRBJ1-6 TRBV10-3 . CAIKKTDDNSPLHF TGTGCCATCAAAAAGACAGACGATAATTCACCCCTCCACTTT
few TRBJ2-1 TRBV19 . CASSTQSSYNEQFF TGTGCCAGTAGTACCCAGAGCTCCTACAATGAGCAGTTCTTC
few TRBJ1-2 TRBV18 TRBD1 CASSPGQGFGYTF TGTGCCAGCTCACCGGGACAGGGCTTTGGCTACACCTTC
. TRBJ1-2 TRBV2 . CASRAGGNPNYGYTF TGTGCCAGCAGGGCCGGCGGTAACCCCAACTATGGCTACACCTTC
. TRBJ1-2 TRBV2 . CASSPRTAGGYTF TGTGCCAGCAGTCCCCGGACTGCGGGTGGCTACACCTTC
. TRBJ2-3 TRBV10-2 TRBD2 CASSAASGRASTQYF TGCGCCAGCAGTGCCGCTAGCGGGAGGGCTTCAACGCAGTATTTT
. TRBJ2-7 TRBV5-1 . CASSLGVGPYEQYF TGCGCCAGCAGCTTGGGAGTTGGGCCCTACGAGCAGTACTTC
. TRBJ1-5 TRBV6-5 . CASSSVLNQPQHF TGTGCCAGCAGTTCTGTACTCAATCAGCCCCAGCATTTT
. TRBJ2-6 TRBV3-1/TRBV3-2 . CASSQDPGSGVGANVLTF TGTGCCAGCAGCCAAGATCCTGGCTCGGGGGTAGGGGCCAACGTCCTGACTTTC
. TRBJ2-2 TRBV5-1 TRBD2 CASTDIKRGATGELFF TGCGCCAGCACCGATATAAAGCGGGGGGCCACCGGGGAGCTGTTTTTT
. TRBJ2-1 TRBV12-3/TRBV12-4 . CASSFSYPGLFF TGTGCCAGCAGCTTTTCGTATCCGGGATTGTTCTTC
. TRBJ2-4 TRBV7-2 . CASSPGTLDFIQYF TGTGCCAGCAGCCCCGGGACTTTAGATTTCATTCAGTACTTC
. TRBJ1-2 TRBV9 . CASSVEGSYFYGYTF TGTGCCAGCAGCGTAGAGGGCAGTTATTTCTATGGCTACACCTTC
once TRBJ2-6 TRBV7-3 TRBD1 CASSLTTGAGANVLTF TGTGCCAGCAGCCTAACCACAGGGGCCGGGGCCAACGTCCTGACTTTC
. TRBJ1-4 TRBV25-1 TRBD1 CASSQPGQSPEKLFF TGTGCCAGCAGCCAACCGGGACAGTCGCCCGAAAAACTGTTTTTT
. TRBJ1-5 TRBV10-3 . CAISERDQPQHF TGTGCCATCAGTGAGAGGGATCAGCCCCAGCATTTT
. TRBJ1-5 TRBV20-1 . CSASIGGTYEGQPQHF TGCAGTGCTAGTATCGGGGGGACCTATGAGGGCCAGCCCCAGCATTTT
. TRBJ2-7 TRBV4-1 . CASSQEADAPSVQYF TGCGCCAGCAGCCAAGAGGCAGACGCCCCCAGCGTGCAGTACTTC
once TRBJ1-2 TRBV19 TRBD1 CASSMGQGAAGYTF TGTGCCAGTAGTATGGGACAGGGGGCTGCGGGCTACACCTTC
. TRBJ2-7 TRBV5-8 . CASSPLGSTYEQYF TGTGCCAGCAGCCCCCTAGGGTCTACCTACGAGCAGTACTTC
. TRBJ2-7 TRBV18 TRBD1 CASSPGDRVGYEQYF TGTGCCAGCTCACCAGGAGACAGGGTGGGCTACGAGCAGTACTTC
. TRBJ1-2 TRBV30 TRBD1 CAWIRIQGIGGYTF TGTGCCTGGATAAGAATACAGGGGATAGGTGGCTACACCTTC
. TRBJ2-4 TRBV2 . CATLQDRAKNIQYF TGTGCCACTCTACAGGACCGGGCCAAAAACATTCAGTACTTC
few TRBJ1-1 TRBV6-1 TRBD1 CASSKAGTGAFF TGTGCCAGCAGTAAAGCCGGGACAGGAGCTTTCTTT
. TRBJ1-1 TRBV29-1 TRBD1 CSVEGETGRGEAFF TGCAGCGTTGAAGGCGAGACAGGGAGAGGAGAAGCTTTCTTT
. TRBJ1-5 TRBV9 . CASSVASNQPQHF TGTGCCAGCAGCGTAGCTAGCAATCAGCCCCAGCATTTT
. TRBJ1-1 TRBV11-2 TRBD1 CASSLDQGAGEAFF TGTGCCAGCAGCTTAGACCAGGGGGCTGGTGAAGCTTTCTTT
. TRBJ2-1 TRBV9 TRBD1 CASSAYDRGQGTDEQFF TGTGCCAGCAGCGCCTATGACAGGGGCCAGGGGACCGATGAGCAGTTCTTC
. TRBJ1-3 TRBV7-6 . CASSLAPKDSGNTIYF TGTGCCAGCAGCTTAGCCCCTAAGGACAGCGGAAACACCATATATTTT
once TRBJ2-7 TRBV3-1/TRBV3-2 TRBD2 CASSQVLPGLAGTILF TGTGCCAGCAGCCAAGTACTCCCGGGACTAGCGGGGACCATACTTTTC
. TRBJ2-4 TRBV5-6 . CASSFGQGKNIQYF TGTGCCAGCAGCTTCGGGCAGGGGAAAAACATTCAGTACTTC
once TRBJ1-2 TRBV29-1 . CSGARGGGYTF TGCAGCGGCGCCAGGGGCGGTGGCTACACCTTC